This TCR beta chain was documented in a study of blood T cell repertoires in COVID-19. Looking at the study overall: Specimens from acute and convalescent COVID-19 originated in the United States, Italy and Spain.

This clone was recorded a few times. Per the authors' pipeline: Amplification of reference gene primers was used by the study to estimate nucleated cell counts. The assay was immunoSEQ multiplex PCR, and TCRdb's table has in-frame clones only and misses some. V and J calls and clone size are copied from that table; D and trimming were computed from the DNA. The table shows 72,000 or so clones, with roughly 81% occurring only once. Sequencing was performed on peripheral blood. The clonotype originates from a human donor in a cohort sampled during active COVID-19.

CDR3 bases: TGCGCCAGCAGCCCCGCGAACACCGGGGAGCTGTTTTTT. Protein: CASSPANTGELFF. V and J are TRBV5-1 and TRBJ2-2; D not certain. Germline V CDR1 and CDR2: SGHRS, YFSETQ. CDR3 size: 13 residues. V shed 4 bases and J shed 0 bases, with 4 bases lying between them.